These 20 T cell receptor beta chains came from one sample sequenced in a study of shared clonotypes between healthy human individuals. Sequenced by immunoSEQ multiplex PCR; TCRdb stores in-frame clones only, minus some. In the table there are roughly 1 million clones, around four fifths of which are singletons. Sequenced input: memory CD4+ T cells sorted from blood. Stated subset: CD45RA-negative fraction. These receptors all stem from a man younger than 30 in good health.

V and J are TRBV7-2 and TRBJ2-7; D tentatively fits TRBD1 or TRBD2 (6 bases each). Between the trimmed V and J ends, which lost 2 bases and 0 bases, there was a span of 14 bases. The CDR3 runs 16 residues. Germline assignment: CDR1 SGHTA and CDR2 FQGNSA. This chain's CDR3 is CASSLFEGGISYEQYF. The CDR3 DNA follows: TGTGCCAGCAGCTTATTTGAGGGGGGCATCTCCTACGAGCAGTACTTC.

The chain joins TRBV4-1 to TRBJ2-7; D tentatively fits TRBD1 or TRBD2 (6 bases each). V was shortened by 0 bases and J by 5 bases, with 14 bases between the two germline ends. The CDR3 spans 15 residues. Germline CDR1 reads MGHRA; CDR2 reads YSYEKL. CDR3 nucleotides: TGCGCCAGCAGCCAAGATTGGGGGGCTAGCGACGAGCAGTACTTC. It encodes CASSQDWGASDEQYF.

The V gene is TRBV5-4, the J gene TRBJ1-1; D is perhaps TRBD1 (5 bases). The CDR3 is 16 amino acids. Germline loops: CDR1 SGHNT, CDR2 YYREEE (reference sequence). The ends were cut back, 4 bases at V and 0 bases at J, with 16 bases in the middle. CDR3 amino acids: CASSLGGVRVNTEAFF. The DNA of the CDR3 is TGTGCCAGCAGCCTGGGGGGGGTCCGGGTGAACACTGAAGCTTTCTTT. Looking up the rest from reference TRBV5-4 and TRBJ1-1 gives the full variable domain: ETGVTQSPTHLIKTRGQQVTLRCSSQSGHNTVSWYQQALGQGPQFIFQYYREEENGRGNFPPRFSGLQFPNYSSELNVNALELDDSALYLCASSLGGVRVNTEAFFGQGTRLTVV.

This clone was seen more than once but under ten times. A junction end diverges from the germline sequence, so it may reflect a read error. This rearrangement joins TRBV11-1 to TRBJ1-1, with D possibly being TRBD1 (5 bases). CDR1 SGHAT and CDR2 FQDESV come from the germline V gene (reference sequence). CDR3 length equals 13 residues. The DNA for the CDR3 is TGTGCCAGCAGATTAGGGGAGGGGACTGAAGCTTTCTTT. Its translation is CASRLGEGTEAFF.

The CDR3 nucleotides are TGTGCCAGCTCACCAGTCGACAATGAGCAGTTCTTC. It is translated as CASSPVDNEQFF. This rearrangement joins TRBV18 to TRBJ2-1; D remains ambiguous. The CDR3 runs to 12 residues. Germline V CDR1 and CDR2: KGHSH, LQKENI. The V end was cut by 2 bases, the J end by 5 bases, with 4 bases between.

The rearrangement links TRBV19 to TRBJ1-2, with D maybe TRBD1 (5 bases). The CDR3 spans 13 residues. V lost 4 bases and J lost 7, with 13 bases in between. CDR1 LNHDA and CDR2 SQIVND come from the germline V gene (reference sequence). Written as DNA, the CDR3 is TGTGCCAGTAGTAGGGGCTTCGGAAGTGGCTACACCTTC. Translated, it gives CASSRGFGSGYTF.

This clone was counted a few times. The gene calls are TRBV28 and TRBJ1-5; D may be TRBD1 (5 bases). The CDR3 totals 16 residues. The V end lost 5 bases, the J end lost 0 bases, and 14 bases lay between the germline ends. Per germline, CDR1 MDHEN and CDR2 SYDVKM. This CDR3 reads CASSTAGTASNQPQHF. DNA for the CDR3: TGTGCCAGCAGTACGGCGGGGACCGCTAGCAATCAGCCCCAGCATTTT. Filled out from reference TRBV28 and TRBJ1-5, the complete variable domain reads DVKVTQSSRYLVKRTGEKVFLECVQDMDHENMFWYRQDPGLGLRLIYFSYDVKMKEKGDIPEGYSVSREKKERFSLILESASTNQTSMYLCASSTAGTASNQPQHFGDGTRLSIL.

The rearrangement links TRBV10-2 to TRBJ2-1, with 13 nucleotides matching TRBD2. After removal of 7 bases from V and 9 bases from J, the junction contained 9 bases not matched to a gene. The germline V gene encodes CDR1 WSHSY and CDR2 SAAADI. The CDR3 length is 15 residues. The CDR3 DNA reads as TGCGCCAGCATTTTGACTAGCGGGGGGCCCGGTGAGCAGTTCTTC. This encodes CASILTSGGPGEQFF.

As for this clone: Other DNA sequences in this specimen translate into the identical CDR3. The chain links TRBV11-2 to TRBJ2-5; 12 bases line up with TRBD2. CDR3 length equals 15 residues. V was pared by 5 bases and J by 5 bases, with 6 bases of the junction left unmatched. CDR1 is SGHAT, CDR2 FQNNGV, per germline. This chain's CDR3 is CASSTLAGGRETQYF. CDR3 in DNA: TGTGCCAGCAGCACACTAGCGGGAGGCCGGGAGACCCAGTACTTC.

The chain has TRBV28 and TRBJ2-3; D ambiguous. This CDR3 has 16 residues. Trimming pared 1 base from V and 4 bases from J, leaving 15 bases between. Germline loops: CDR1 MDHEN, CDR2 SYDVKM. The CDR3 DNA sequence: TGTGCCAGCAGTTTATTAACGCGGCTTGAGGCAGATACGCAGTATTTT. Translated, it gives CASSLLTRLEADTQYF.

The chain joins TRBV6-1 to TRBJ1-6, with 10 bases that match TRBD1. CDR1 is MNHNS, CDR2 SASEGT, per germline. This CDR3 is 15 amino acids long. The trim removed 7 bases at V and 9 bases at J, leaving 9 bases unmatched. The CDR3 region is CASTNPGQGSSPLHF. For the CDR3, the DNA is TGTGCCAGCACAAATCCGGGACAGGGGAGTTCACCCCTCCACTTT.

Remarks on this clone: One end of the junction fails to match germline, which may point to a read error. This chain links TRBV7-7 with TRBJ2-2; 9 nucleotides align to TRBD2. Germline-derived CDR1 and CDR2 are SSHAT and FNYEAQ (reference sequence). CDR3 size: 15 residues. Here the CDR3 reads CASSPTSGYTGELFF. The CDR3 DNA follows: TGTGCTAGCAGCCCCACTAGCGGGTACACCGGGGAGCTGTTTTTT.

This clone was picked up a small number of times. V gene TRBV19 combines with J gene TRBJ1-2; D is perhaps TRBD1 (5 bases). This CDR3 region has 15 residues. Trimming took off 4 bases at V and 4 bases at J, with 16 bases between the two ends. Germline values: CDR1 LNHDA, CDR2 SQIVND (reference sequence). The CDR3 here is CASSRGQGGGYGYTF. The DNA of the CDR3 is TGTGCCAGTAGTAGGGGTCAGGGTGGCGGCTATGGCTACACCTTC.

On this clone itself: This same CDR3 is encoded by further DNA sequences in the sample. The CDR3, as DNA: TGTGCCAGCAGTCCCAGGACTAGCGGGGGCGATGAGCAGTTCTTC. This encodes CASSPRTSGGDEQFF. J is TRBJ2-1 and V is TRBV2; 13 bases fit TRBD2. The CDR3 totals 15 residues. After removal of 5 bases from V and 8 bases from J, the junction contained 6 bases not matched to a gene. CDR1 is SNHLY, CDR2 FYNNEI, per germline. Using reference TRBV2 and TRBJ2-1 for the parts outside the CDR3, the full variable domain is EPEVTQTPSHQVTQMGQEVILRCVPISNHLYFYWYRQILGQKVEFLVSFYNNEISEKSEIFDDQFSVERPDGSNFTLKIRSTKLEDSAMYFCASSPRTSGGDEQFFGPGTRLTVL.

This rearrangement joins TRBV5-6 to TRBJ1-2; possibly TRBD1 for D (6 bases). The CDR3 extends over 14 amino acids. In germline, CDR1 is SGHDT, CDR2 YYEEEE. Trimming removed 6 bases at V and 4 bases at J, with 16 bases between. CDR3 sequence reads: CASTLKGGGYGYTF. The CDR3 DNA follows: TGTGCCAGCACCCTAAAGGGGGGAGGCTATGGCTACACCTTC.

The J gene is TRBJ2-7, the V gene TRBV10-3; 9 bases line up with TRBD1. The CDR3 consists of 14 residues. Germline V lookup: CDR1 ENHRY, CDR2 SYGVKD. After removal of 7 bases from V and 5 bases from J, the junction contained 9 bases not matched to a gene. The CDR3 region is CAIKDGTGNDEQYF. The CDR3 coding sequence is TGTGCCATCAAGGACGGGACAGGGAACGACGAGCAGTACTTC.

This clone has more than one count but fewer than ten. The chain joins TRBV4-3 to TRBJ1-5; 7 bases are shared with TRBD1. The V and J ends lost 0 bases and 5 bases, in that order; junction bases with no gene match: 4. Germline loops: CDR1 LGHNA, CDR2 YSLEER. This CDR3 region has 15 residues. DNA of the CDR3: TGCGCCAGCAGCCAAGATAGGACAGGACATCAGCCCCAGCATTTT. Translated, it gives CASSQDRTGHQPQHF.

V and J are TRBV6-4 and TRBJ1-6, with unresolved D. CDR1 MRHNA and CDR2 SNTAGT come from the germline V gene. CDR3 length equals 15 residues. The V end lost 3 bases, the J end lost 0 bases, and 6 bases lay between the germline ends. CDR3 in amino acids: CASSEQSSYNSPLHF. In DNA form, the CDR3 reads TGTGCCAGCAGTGAACAGAGCTCCTATAATTCACCCCTCCACTTT.

V gene TRBV19 combines with J gene TRBJ2-3, with TRBD1 matching 9 bases. The CDR3 sequence is 16 residues long. Germline values: CDR1 LNHDA, CDR2 SQIVND (reference sequence). V shed 5 bases and J 4 bases; nucleotides not matched to a gene: 10. The CDR3 region is CASSQGTGNAADTQYF. CDR3 nucleotides: TGTGCCAGTAGTCAAGGGACAGGGAATGCCGCAGATACGCAGTATTTT.

This clone has a single count. The chain carries TRBV19 and TRBJ2-3; TRBD2 aligns across 9 bases. Germline CDR1 and CDR2: LNHDA and SQIVND (reference sequence). This CDR3 has 15 residues. Unmatched junction bases numbered 5, after V lost 3 bases and J lost 4 bases. As DNA, the CDR3 is TGTGCCAGTAGTATTGGGGTAGCGGGGGCAGATACGCAGTATTTT. This translates into CASSIGVAGADTQYF.